This T cell receptor beta chain stems from a study of blood T cells in healthy people across ages. The study's findings and limits: Per-million-T-cell TCR beta diversity fell roughly linearly with age.

It was approximately 10 milliliters of peripheral blood that were drawn from each donor. Each sample gave at least 6.5 million isolated PBMCs. Germline V CDR1 and CDR2: LGHDT, YNNKEL (reference sequence). This CDR3 comprises 14 residues. PCR was performed a second time for about 7 to 12 cycles using a sample-barcoded 5' primer and a J-beta primer mix. In TCRdb, the 5' RACE reads were re-called with MiXCR into one record per CDR3 protein. The data hold some 900,000 distinct CDR3 sequences, with under 50% observed a single time. A note on this clonotype: The antigen is undetermined. At one of its ends the junction is not consistent with the germline gene, which may arise from a read error.

This clonotype was sampled from a young man in good health. The genes are TRBV3-1 and TRBJ1-4, with D possibly TRBD1 on 6 matching bases. The material sequenced was blood. In DNA, the CDR3 is TGTGCCAGCAGCCAAACGAGGGACAATGAAGAACTGTTTTTT. This encodes CASSQTRDNEELFF.